Reported below is one T cell receptor beta chain. Its antigen is still unknown. The CDR3 extends over 16 amino acids. From germline, CDR1 is MDHEN and CDR2 SYDVKM. The V end lost 3 bases, the J end lost 0 bases, and 13 bases lay between the germline ends. Sequencing targeted expressed TCRB transcripts, as all isolated RNA had been reverse transcribed. There were 3.5 million or so reads on average in the naive, central memory and regulatory T cell samples. Measured with immunoSEQ multiplex PCR; TCRdb has only the in-frame clones, and not every one. The repertoire consists of 350,000 to 400,000 clones, with roughly 16% occurring once and the leading ten covering 0.019%. This record comes from a study of beta chain features in type 1 diabetes. As for the study in general: Patients and healthy donors were similar in age, gender and cell yields. Study-wide points: Patients with type 1 diabetes showed fewer VDJ junction insertions and more deletions.

The TCR comes from a woman under 30 in good health. This rearrangement joins TRBV28 to TRBJ2-3; D gene ambiguous. The sequencing sample was made of naive CD4+ T cells from blood. The CDR3 loop is CASSFREWASTDTQYF. The CDR3 coding sequence is TGTGCCAGCAGTTTTCGCGAATGGGCTAGCACAGATACGCAGTATTTT.